This passage covers 21 T cell receptor beta chains from one sample sequenced in a study of cytomegalovirus exposure and HLA in healthy donors. PCR was performed using 60 Vbeta and 13 Jbeta primers. Data came from immunoSEQ multiplex PCR; TCRdb stores just in-frame clones and leaves some out. The table includes 200,000 to 300,000 clones, 82% detected once. What was sequenced was PBMCs. These receptors originate from a woman in her thirties or forties in good health and CMV-seropositive.

V and J are TRBV6-4 and TRBJ2-1; TRBD2 agrees at 14 bases. Germline-derived CDR1 and CDR2 are MRHNA and SNTAGT. This CDR3 spans 16 amino acids. The V gene end was trimmed by 3 bases and the J gene end by 8 bases; junction bases not matched to a gene: 6. CDR3 sequence: CASSEGRLAGGHEQFF. CDR3 nucleotide sequence: TGTGCCAGCAGTGAGGGGAGACTAGCGGGAGGGCATGAGCAGTTCTTC.

The chain joins TRBV27 to TRBJ1-1; D is ambiguous. V was clipped by 5 bases and J by 4 bases, with 11 bases between them. The germline gives CDR1 MNHEY, CDR2 SMNVEV (reference sequence). This CDR3 is built from 13 residues. CDR3 protein: CASSREGGTEAFF. CDR3 in DNA: TGTGCCAGCAGTCGCGAGGGAGGCACTGAAGCTTTCTTT.

The chain combines TRBV27 with TRBJ2-7; D may be TRBD1 (5 bases). CDR1 and CDR2 (germline): MNHEY, SMNVEV (reference sequence). This CDR3 comprises 12 residues. The germline V and J ends were trimmed by 5 bases and 2 bases, with 7 bases remaining between them. The CDR3 DNA follows: TGTGCCAGCAGTCAGGGCCCCTACGAGCAGTACTTC. The encoded protein is CASSQGPYEQYF.

V gene TRBV29-1 combines with J gene TRBJ2-1; 7 bases agree with TRBD2. CDR3 length: 13 amino acids. V lost 4 bases to trimming and J lost 14 bases; unmatched junction nucleotides: 14. Germline values: CDR1 SQVTM, CDR2 ANQGSEA. CDR3 sequence: CSVVGLRGTNEFF. In nucleotides, the CDR3 is TGCAGCGTTGTAGGGTTGCGGGGGACTAACGAGTTCTTC.

The DNA of the CDR3 is TGTGCCAGCAGCCGACACCCCTCTGGAAACACCATATATTTT. Translating gives CASSRHPSGNTIYF. J is TRBJ1-3 and V is TRBV6-5; unclear D gene. In germline, CDR1 is MNHEY, CDR2 SVGAGI. The CDR3 extends over 14 amino acids. V was trimmed by 6 bases and J by 0 bases, leaving 9 bases between them.

The V gene is TRBV4-1, the J gene TRBJ2-3, with D possibly TRBD2 on 5 matching bases. Germline assignment: CDR1 MGHRA and CDR2 YSYEKL. The CDR3 is 16 amino acids. V lost 1 base and J 3 bases, leaving 14 bases between the germline ends. The CDR3 loop reads CASSQVEEIGTDTQYF. The CDR3 DNA sequence: TGCGCCAGCAGCCAAGTGGAGGAGATTGGGACAGATACGCAGTATTTT.

The gene calls are TRBV7-2 and TRBJ2-1; tentatively, D is TRBD2 (6 bases). V was shortened by 1 base and J by 10 bases, with 14 bases between the two germline ends. The CDR3 consists of 14 residues. CDR1 SGHTA and CDR2 FQGNSA come from the germline V gene. CDR3 region: CASSLVPLAGEQFF. The CDR3 coding sequence is TGTGCCAGCAGCTTAGTCCCTCTGGCGGGAGAGCAGTTCTTC. Full variable domain (missing parts from reference TRBV7-2 and TRBJ2-1): GAGVSQSPSNKVTEKGKDVELRCDPISGHTALYWYRQSLGQGLEFLIYFQGNSAPDKSGLPSDRFSAERTGGSVSTLTIQRTQQEDSAVYLCASSLVPLAGEQFFGPGTRLTVL.

The chain is built from TRBV6-1 and TRBJ1-1; D perhaps matches TRBD1 (6 bases). This CDR3 region has 15 residues. Germline values: CDR1 MNHNS, CDR2 SASEGT. The V and J ends lost 6 bases and 0 bases respectively, with 14 bases between them. The CDR3 loop reads CASRDTGNMNTEAFF. The CDR3 DNA sequence: TGTGCCAGCAGGGATACAGGGAACATGAACACTGAAGCTTTCTTT.

The chain uses TRBV5-8 and TRBJ1-1; 7 bases fit TRBD1. Per germline, CDR1 SGHTS and CDR2 YDEGEE. After removal of 1 base from V and 4 bases from J, the junction contained 4 bases not matched to a gene. CDR3 size: 14 residues. This chain's CDR3 is CASSLQGEGTEAFF. CDR3 DNA sequence: TGTGCCAGCAGCTTGCAGGGGGAAGGCACTGAAGCTTTCTTT.

The chain couples TRBV4-1 to TRBJ2-1, with 12 bases that match TRBD2. V lost 1 base, J lost 10 bases, and 11 bases stayed unmatched. Germline values: CDR1 MGHRA, CDR2 YSYEKL. The CDR3 length is 17 residues. The CDR3 nucleotides read TGCGCCAGCAGCCAAGGGTTGACTAGCGGGGGCCGCGGGGAGCAGTTCTTC. It codes for CASSQGLTSGGRGEQFF.

This clone was detected a few times. The chain links TRBV5-1 to TRBJ2-7, with TRBD2 identical over 9 bases. V trimming: 3 bases; J trimming: 4 bases; junction bases outside the gene matches: 11. CDR3 length: 16 amino acids. The germline gives CDR1 SGHRS, CDR2 YFSETQ. CDR3 residues: CASSWATSGIPYEQYF. CDR3 sequence (DNA): TGCGCCAGCAGCTGGGCGACTAGCGGAATCCCATACGAGCAGTACTTC.

The V gene is TRBV27, the J gene TRBJ2-3, with D maybe TRBD2 (7 bases). The CDR3 is 14 amino acids. The V end was cut by 8 bases, the J end by 2 bases, with 14 bases between. Per the germline V gene, CDR1 is MNHEY and CDR2 is SMNVEV (reference sequence). The CDR3 spells CASVRAGATDTQYF. The CDR3 DNA follows: TGTGCCAGCGTTAGGGCGGGGGCCACAGATACGCAGTATTTT.

This rearrangement joins TRBV9 to TRBJ2-2, with 12 nucleotides matching TRBD2. Germline V CDR1 and CDR2: SGDLS, YYNGEE. V shed 0 bases, J shed 6 bases, and the junction held 3 bases outside the gene matches. This CDR3 contains 16 residues. The CDR3 DNA is TGTGCCAGCAGCGTAGAGGCTAGCGGGGGGGCCGGGGAGCTGTTTTTT. Translated: CASSVEASGGAGELFF.

The genes are TRBV5-6 and TRBJ1-4; 7 positions match TRBD1. V shed 4 bases and J 6 bases; nucleotides not matched to a gene: 12. Germline-derived CDR1 and CDR2 are SGHDT and YYEEEE. The CDR3 runs 16 residues. CDR3 amino acids: CASSVLQGISDEKLFF. CDR3 nucleotides: TGTGCCAGCAGCGTACTACAGGGGATTAGCGATGAAAAACTGTTTTTT.

The rearrangement uses TRBV27 and TRBJ1-2, with no clear D. Germline V gives CDR1 MNHEY, CDR2 SMNVEV (reference sequence). The CDR3 loop spans 14 amino acids. Trimming pared 2 bases from V and 3 bases from J, leaving 10 bases between. CDR3 DNA sequence: TGTGCCAGCAGTTTAAGGCAGGCCGACTATGGCTACACCTTC. It codes for CASSLRQADYGYTF.

The chain links TRBV21-1 to TRBJ1-6; the table's D call, TRBD1, was not checked against the DNA. TRBV21-1 is flagged as a pseudogene. The CDR3 runs 15 residues. CDR3 sequence reads: CASRHISSYNSPLHF. The CDR3 DNA reads as TGTGCCAGCAGGCACATAAGCTCCTATAATTCACCCCTCCACTTT.

The J gene is TRBJ1-2, the V gene TRBV7-9; a possible D gene is TRBD1 (6 bases). Per the germline V gene, CDR1 is SEHNR and CDR2 is FQNEAQ (reference sequence). The CDR3 loop spans 14 amino acids. The V gene lost 5 bases and the J gene lost 6 bases, with 16 bases spanning the gap. The CDR3 loop reads CASSRPGGADGYTF. Written as DNA, the CDR3 is TGTGCCAGCAGCCGGCCGGGGGGGGCGGATGGCTACACCTTC. The full variable domain, its missing parts supplied by reference TRBV7-9 and TRBJ1-2, is DTGVSQNPRHKITKRGQNVTFRCDPISEHNRLYWYRQTLGQGPEFLTYFQNEAQLEKSRLLSDRFSAERPKGSFSTLEIQRTEQGDSAMYLCASSRPGGADGYTFGSGTRLTVV.

In DNA, the CDR3 is TGCAGCGTTGAAGTAGGGAAGGGGCTTAATCAGCCCCAGCATTTT. Translated: CSVEVGKGLNQPQHF. This chain joins TRBV29-1 and TRBJ1-5, with a possible D match to TRBD1 (5 bases). In germline, CDR1 is SQVTM, CDR2 ANQGSEA. The V gene lost 1 base and the J gene lost 4 bases, with 14 bases spanning the gap. CDR3 length: 15 residues.

This chain connects TRBV9 to TRBJ2-1; 15 bases match TRBD2. Per the germline V gene, CDR1 is SGDLS and CDR2 is YYNGEE. This CDR3 has 16 residues. V shed 0 bases, J shed 10 bases, and the junction held 5 bases outside the gene matches. The CDR3 protein is CASSVAGLAGGREQFF. The CDR3 bases are TGTGCCAGCAGCGTAGCCGGACTAGCGGGGGGGAGGGAGCAGTTCTTC.

This chain links TRBV9 with TRBJ2-5; 11 nucleotides match TRBD2. The J call may be in error: the DNA end matches TRBJ2-7 better. The CDR3 runs to 15 residues. The V gene's germline CDR1 is SGDLS and CDR2 YYNGEE. CDR3 residues: CASSGSGRAGDEQYF. For the CDR3, the DNA is TGTGCCAGCAGCGGTAGCGGGAGGGCCGGCGACGAGCAGTACTTC.

The V gene is TRBV10-3, the J gene TRBJ2-5, with 13 nucleotides matching TRBD2. J lost 4 bases, V lost 2 bases, and 4 bases had no gene match. From germline, CDR1 is ENHRY and CDR2 SYGVKD. This CDR3 comprises 16 residues. Here the CDR3 DNA reads TGTGCCATCAGTGAGCCGGGACTAGCGGGAATAGAGACCCAGTACTTC. Protein product: CAISEPGLAGIETQYF.